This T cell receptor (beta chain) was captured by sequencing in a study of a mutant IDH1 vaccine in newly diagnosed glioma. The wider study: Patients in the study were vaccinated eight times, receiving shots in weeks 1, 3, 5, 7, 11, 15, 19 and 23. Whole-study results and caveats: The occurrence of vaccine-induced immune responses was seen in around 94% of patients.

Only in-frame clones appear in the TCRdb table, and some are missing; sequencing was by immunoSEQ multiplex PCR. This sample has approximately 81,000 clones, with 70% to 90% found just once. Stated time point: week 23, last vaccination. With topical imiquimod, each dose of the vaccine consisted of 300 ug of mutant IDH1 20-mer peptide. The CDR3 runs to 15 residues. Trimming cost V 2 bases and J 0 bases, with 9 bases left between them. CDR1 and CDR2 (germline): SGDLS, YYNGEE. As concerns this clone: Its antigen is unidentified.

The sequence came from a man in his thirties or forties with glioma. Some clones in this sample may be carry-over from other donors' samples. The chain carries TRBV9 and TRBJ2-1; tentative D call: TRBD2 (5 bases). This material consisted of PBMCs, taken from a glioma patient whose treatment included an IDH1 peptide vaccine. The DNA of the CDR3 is TGTGCCAGCAGCGTGGCGGGTTTCTCCTACAATGAGCAGTTCTTC. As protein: CASSVAGFSYNEQFF.